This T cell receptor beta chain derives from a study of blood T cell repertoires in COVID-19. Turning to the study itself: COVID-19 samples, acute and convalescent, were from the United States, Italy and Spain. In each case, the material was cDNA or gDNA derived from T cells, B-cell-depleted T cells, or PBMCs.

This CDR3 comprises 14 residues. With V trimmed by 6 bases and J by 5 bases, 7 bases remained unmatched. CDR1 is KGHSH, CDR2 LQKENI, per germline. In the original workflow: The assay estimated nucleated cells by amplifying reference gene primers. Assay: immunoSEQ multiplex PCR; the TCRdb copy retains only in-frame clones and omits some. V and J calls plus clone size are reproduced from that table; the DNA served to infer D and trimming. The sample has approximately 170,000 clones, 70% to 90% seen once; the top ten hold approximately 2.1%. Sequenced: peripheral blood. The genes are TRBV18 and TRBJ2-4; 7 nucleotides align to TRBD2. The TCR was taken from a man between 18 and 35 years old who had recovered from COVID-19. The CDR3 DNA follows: TGTGCCAGCTCCCCGGGGAGGGCCGAAAACATTCAGTACTTC. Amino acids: CASSPGRAENIQYF. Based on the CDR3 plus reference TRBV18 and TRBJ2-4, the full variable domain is NAGVMQNPRHLVRRRGQEARLRCSPMKGHSHVYWYRQLPEEGLKFMVYLQKENIIDESGMPKERFSAEFPKEGPSILRIQQVVRGDSAAYFCASSPGRAENIQYFGAGTRLSVL.